The rows below give T cell receptor beta chains drawn from one sample of a study of blood T cell repertoires in COVID-19. Some clones are missing from TCRdb's copy, which holds only in-frame ones; the method was immunoSEQ multiplex PCR. The sample has approximately 170,000 clones; approximately 84% are singletons. Material for sequencing was PBMCs or T cells enriched from blood (not recorded which). Receptors originate from a woman under 40 who had recovered from COVID-19. The CDR3 runs from the conserved cysteine through the conserved F or W. Each record gives: J gene, clone size, D gene, V gene, CDR3 DNA, CDR3 protein. The D gene is left open where the match is weak. Only part of the rows carry a size: once, few, many, or a class if the clone is expanded.

TRBJ2-7 few . TRBV30 TGTGCCTGGAGGGGAAATACAGGGTTGGTTGAGCAGTACTTC CAWRGNTGLVEQYF
TRBJ2-1 . TRBD2 TRBV5-4 TGTGCCAGCAGCTTGGGGGCTTTAACTAGCGGGAGGGGAAATGAGCAGTTCTTC CASSLGALTSGRGNEQFF
TRBJ1-2 . . TRBV12-5 TGTGCTAGTGGTCCCAGGGGAGTGCACTATGGCTACACCTTC CASGPRGVHYGYTF
TRBJ1-4 few . TRBV29-1 TGCAGCCTGGGGGGGCGGAGTGAAAAACTGTTTTTT CSLGGRSEKLFF
TRBJ1-5 . . TRBV7-3 TGTGCCAGCAGCCAAGGGGGCAATCAGCCCCAGCATTTT CASSQGGNQPQHF
TRBJ2-7 once TRBD2 TRBV19 TGTGCCAGTAGTCAGCGCACGGGACTAGCGGGAGATGAGCAGTACTTC CASSQRTGLAGDEQYF
TRBJ2-5 once TRBD2 TRBV12-3/TRBV12-4 TGTGCCAGCAGTCGACTAGCGCCAGAGACCCAGTACTTC CASSRLAPETQYF
TRBJ1-2 few . TRBV25-1 TGTGCCAGCAGTCCGGGCGGGGGATATAACTATGGCTACACCTTC CASSPGGGYNYGYTF
TRBJ1-2 . . TRBV5-1 TGCGCCAGCAGCCTGGTCGGCAGGCCGCCGGCCTATGGCTACACCTTC CASSLVGRPPAYGYTF
TRBJ2-7 . . TRBV11-2 TGTGCCAGCAGCTTAGCAGGGCAGATCTCCTACGAGCAGTACTTC CASSLAGQISYEQYF
TRBJ2-6 . . TRBV7-2 TGTGCCAGCAGCTTAAGGAGCTCTGGGGCCAACGTCCTGACTTTC CASSLRSSGANVLTF
TRBJ2-1 . . TRBV6-5 TGTGCCAGCACCCGGGACAAGGGTTCCAATGAGCAGTTCTTC CASTRDKGSNEQFF
TRBJ1-5 few . TRBV30 TGTGCCTGGGAACCGGGGTCAGGCAATCAGCCCCAGCATTTT CAWEPGSGNQPQHF
TRBJ1-6 once TRBD1 TRBV7-2 TGTGCCAGCAGCCCGGGCAGGGGGCAGTACCTCCACTTT CASSPGRGQYLHF
TRBJ2-7 few TRBD2 TRBV28 TGTGCCAGCAGTTTATGGACTAGCGGATCGGGGGACGAGCAGTACTTC CASSLWTSGSGDEQYF
TRBJ1-6 . TRBD1 TRBV27 TGTGCCAGCAGTTCCCCCGGGACAGGGGCCAACAATTCACCCCTCCACTTT CASSSPGTGANNSPLHF
TRBJ2-5 . TRBD2 TRBV27 TGTGCCAGCAGTTTATCCCCTAGCGGGAGAGGTCAAGAGACCCAGTACTTC CASSLSPSGRGQETQYF
TRBJ2-1 . TRBD2 TRBV7-9 TGTGCCAGCTCACTAGCGGGAATCCCAAACAGGGGAAATGAGCAGTTCTTC CASSLAGIPNRGNEQFF
TRBJ2-7 . . TRBV5-1 TGCGCCAGCAGTAGAGGAGTGGAGGGGTCCTACGAGCAGTACTTC CASSRGVEGSYEQYF
TRBJ1-2 . . TRBV28 TGTGCCAGCAGTTTAGAGTTTCCGGGAGCTGGCTACACCTTC CASSLEFPGAGYTF
TRBJ2-1 . . TRBV14 TGTGCCAGCAACGGGGGCTCCTACAATGAGCAGTTCTTC CASNGGSYNEQFF
TRBJ2-5 . TRBD2 TRBV18 TGTGCCAGCTCAACCAGGCGTCCTAGCGGGATAGGGGAAGAGACCCAGTACTTC CASSTRRPSGIGEETQYF
TRBJ1-5 . . TRBV7-2 TGTGCCAGCAGCCGTCCGGGACAACATCAGCCCCAGCATTTT CASSRPGQHQPQHF
TRBJ2-7 . . TRBV5-6 TGTGCCAGCAGCCCTCTAGGGACATCCTACGAGCAGTACTTC CASSPLGTSYEQYF
TRBJ2-2 few TRBD1 TRBV11-3 TGTGCCAGCTCCTCGCCGGGACAGGCAAACACCGGGGAGCTGTTTTTT CASSSPGQANTGELFF
TRBJ2-5 . . TRBV12-5 TGTGCTAGTGGCTTCGGGGAAGAGACCCAGTACTTC CASGFGEETQYF
TRBJ1-1 . . TRBV28 TGTGCCAGCACCCTGAGTACTGAAGCTTTCTTT CASTLSTEAFF
TRBJ2-2 . . TRBV30 TGTGCCTGGACCAGGGGTCCTGGGGAGCTGTTTTTT CAWTRGPGELFF
TRBJ2-3 . . TRBV2 TGTGCCAGCAGTGTCCGGCGGGACCCCACAGATACGCAGTATTTT CASSVRRDPTDTQYF
TRBJ1-2 . . TRBV18 TGTGCCAGCTCACCACCGTTGCGGTTGGGCTACACCTTC CASSPPLRLGYTF